This entry lists 4 T cell receptor beta chains sequenced from one sample in a study of T cell repertoires in cytomegalovirus infection. These TCRs are of unknown antigen specificity. TCRdb recomputed calls from the reads with MiXCR, one row per CDR3 protein. Of 400,000 to 600,000 distinct CDR3 sequences detected, about 42% appear once; the ten largest clones hold just under 45%. The material was cultured PBMCs, obtained from culture after CMV antigen stimulation. These receptors were taken from a human donor in good health (CMV status not recorded). Some clones in this sample may be carry-over from other donors' samples.

The chain uses TRBV4-3 and TRBJ2-1, with 7 nucleotides matching TRBD2. Germline CDR1 reads LGHNA; CDR2 reads YSLEER. Losses at the gene ends were 0 bases for V and 8 bases for J; bases not matched to a gene: 13. This CDR3 is built from 17 residues. The CDR3 DNA reads as TGCGCCAGCAGCCAAGATACGAGTGCGGGGGAGAGGGATGAGCAGTTCTTC. Amino acids: CASSQDTSAGERDEQFF.

This clonotype has just a few counts. This sequence joins TRBV6-6 and TRBJ2-7; a weak D match, TRBD2 (5 bases). The V and J ends lost 2 bases and 2 bases respectively, with 10 bases between them. The CDR3 is made up of 14 amino acids. Germline CDR1 and CDR2: MNHNY and SVGAGI (reference sequence). CDR3 sequence reads: CASSYPGKPYEQYF. CDR3 bases: TGTGCCAGCAGTTACCCCGGGAAGCCCTACGAGCAGTACTTC.

This clonotype was found once. J is TRBJ1-2 and V is TRBV6-5, with 7 nucleotides matching TRBD1. Losses at the gene ends were 2 bases for V and 4 bases for J; bases not matched to a gene: 13. Germline assignment: CDR1 MNHEY and CDR2 SVGAGI. CDR3 length: 17 amino acids. CDR3: CASSYDPGQARIYGYTF. In nucleotides, the CDR3 is TGTGCCAGCAGTTACGATCCAGGACAGGCTAGAATCTATGGCTACACCTTC.

The chain recombines TRBV18 with TRBJ2-3, with D tentatively TRBD1 or TRBD2 (6 bases each). This CDR3 has 16 residues. The V and J ends lost 4 bases and 1 base respectively, with 15 bases between them. Looked up from germline, CDR1 is KGHSH and CDR2 is LQKENI. The CDR3 DNA sequence: TGTGCCAGCTCACGGGCTTGGGGGGCAGGCACAGATACGCAGTATTTT. It yields the protein CASSRAWGAGTDTQYF.